This TCR beta chain was obtained from a study of blood T cell repertoires in COVID-19. At the level of the study: Sample material is recorded as cDNA or gDNA derived from T cells, B-cell-depleted T cells, or PBMCs.

Trimming at V came to 1 base and at J to 10 bases, leaving 7 bases not matched to a gene. From germline, CDR1 is LGHNA and CDR2 YNFKEQ. There are 15 residues in the CDR3. Authors' analysis steps: Amplification with reference gene primers provided the estimates of nucleated cell counts. TCRdb's table, derived via immunoSEQ multiplex PCR, lists solely in-frame clones and lacks some. The V and J calls and the clone size are those of that table, but D and trimming were determined from the DNA. The data hold roughly 70,000 clones, with roughly 72% observed a single time. The clonotype originates from a man aged 60-69 years with COVID-19, enrolled during active disease. Source material: peripheral blood. The rearrangement links TRBV4-2 to TRBJ1-6; 7 positions match TRBD1. CDR3 amino acids: CASSQGSGGGSPLHF. The CDR3 DNA is TGTGCCAGCAGCCAAGGGTCAGGGGGTGGGTCACCCCTCCACTTT.